These T cell receptor beta chains were read from a single sample in a study of T cell responses to AZD1222 COVID-19 vaccine. Assay used: immunoSEQ multiplex PCR; TCRdb lists only in-frame clones, some missing. The profile shows about 180,000 clones, 88% of them singletons. Specimen: peripheral blood, collected 28 days after the second AZD1222 dose. These receptors all come from an adult who received the AZD1222 COVID-19 vaccine. Each CDR3 is given with its conserved first and last residue. The order of the fields is D gene, clone size, V gene, J gene, CDR3 DNA, CDR3 protein. A D gene is named only where the DNA matches it firmly. The size entry is marked missing in some rows and otherwise reads once, few, many or a size class.

>-|few|TRBV5-1|TRBJ2-3
TGCGCCAGCGCCTCCGAGGCAGATACGCAGTATTTT
CASASEADTQYF
>-|-|TRBV9|TRBJ2-1
TGTGCCAGCAGCGTAGCCGGGCCTAGCTCCTACAATGAGCAGTTCTTC
CASSVAGPSSYNEQFF
>-|once|TRBV19|TRBJ2-7
TGTGCCAGTAGTATGGACTACGAGCAGTACTTC
CASSMDYEQYF
>TRBD1|-|TRBV5-1|TRBJ2-5
TGCGCCAGCAGCAGGGACCCGGGACAGGGAGGAGAGACCCAGTACTTC
CASSRDPGQGGETQYF
>-|-|TRBV2|TRBJ2-1
TGTGCCAGCACCGAGCGGACTTACAATGAGCAGTTCTTC
CASTERTYNEQFF
>-|once|TRBV7-2|TRBJ1-1
TGTGCCAGCAGCTTAGGGCGCACTGAAGCTTTCTTT
CASSLGRTEAFF
>-|-|TRBV10-2|TRBJ1-1
TGCGCCAGCAGTGAGTCAAGACGGCCGGGGAGGGCTTTCTTT
CASSESRRPGRAFF
>-|-|TRBV9|TRBJ2-7
TGTGCCAGCAGCGTTGGACTGGGGGGTAACGAGCAGTACTTC
CASSVGLGGNEQYF
>-|-|TRBV4-3|TRBJ2-4
TGCGCCAGCAGCCAAGTGTGGGTCATAGCCAGGGCTGACAAAAACATTCAGTACTTC
CASSQVWVIARADKNIQYF
>TRBD1|-|TRBV5-4|TRBJ1-5
TGTGCCAGCAGCTTGGGACAGGGGGACGGTCAGCCCCAGCATTTT
CASSLGQGDGQPQHF
>TRBD2|-|TRBV27|TRBJ2-2
TGTGCCAGCAGCCCTAAGCCGGCTAGCGGGAGGGACGGGGAGCTGTTTTTT
CASSPKPASGRDGELFF
>TRBD1|-|TRBV6-5|TRBJ2-3
TGTGCCAGCAGCCAACCGGGACAGGGCACAGATACGCAGTATTTT
CASSQPGQGTDTQYF
>-|-|TRBV15|TRBJ1-2
TGTGCCACCAGCAGAGGAGGGGGGGGTGGCTACACCTTC
CATSRGGGGGYTF
>-|few|TRBV28|TRBJ2-7
TGTGCCAGCAGTTTATTCTGGGGAGCCTACGAGCAGTACTTC
CASSLFWGAYEQYF
>-|-|TRBV10-3|TRBJ1-4
TGTGCCATCAGTGCAGGGGACTGGACTAATGAAAAACTGTTTTTT
CAISAGDWTNEKLFF
>TRBD2|-|TRBV9|TRBJ2-3
TGTGCCAGCAGCGTAGAGGCTAGCGGGAGTCTAGATACGCAGTATTTT
CASSVEASGSLDTQYF
>TRBD1|-|TRBV9|TRBJ2-7
TGTGCCAGCAGCTACAGTACTGGCAGGGGGCTCGACGAGCAGTACTTC
CASSYSTGRGLDEQYF
>-|-|TRBV19|TRBJ2-5
TGTGCCAGTAGTATGGGAGTTCGGGGTGGCGAGACCCAGTACTTC
CASSMGVRGGETQYF
>-|-|TRBV6-6|TRBJ2-5
TGTGCCAGCAGTTACAGAGACCAAGAGACCCAGTACTTC
CASSYRDQETQYF
>TRBD2|-|TRBV6-6|TRBJ2-1
TGTGCCAGCAGAGCCCCGGGACTAGCGAGGGACAATGAGCAGTTCTTC
CASRAPGLARDNEQFF
>-|-|TRBV7-9|TRBJ1-2
TGTGCCAGCAGCTTAGTCGGGACGGATCGATATGGCTACACCTTC
CASSLVGTDRYGYTF
>-|-|TRBV6-5|TRBJ2-2
TGTGCCAGCAGACGGGCCGCGAACACCGGGGAGCTGTTTTTT
CASRRAANTGELFF
>TRBD1|-|TRBV7-7|TRBJ2-7
TGTGCTAGCAGCTCAGGACAGGGGGCGGACTACGAGCAGTACTTC
CASSSGQGADYEQYF
>-|-|TRBV27|TRBJ2-3
TGTGCCAGCCAAGGGACAAGTTCTCCCCATACGCAGTATTTT
CASQGTSSPHTQYF
>-|-|TRBV19|TRBJ2-7
TGTGCCAGTAGTACTGCCAAAACCGCCGGCGAGCAGTACTTC
CASSTAKTAGEQYF
>-|-|TRBV6-6|TRBJ2-2
TGTGCCAGCAGTCCTCGAAGGGCGCGGGGATCGAACACCGGGGAGCTGTTTTTT
CASSPRRARGSNTGELFF
>TRBD2|-|TRBV5-8|TRBJ2-7
TGTGCCAGCGATCTAGCGGGAGGGAAGACCTACGAGCAGTACTTC
CASDLAGGKTYEQYF
>-|-|TRBV7-3|TRBJ2-1
TGTGCCAGCAGCTTGGTGGGGAATGAGCAGTTCTTC
CASSLVGNEQFF
>-|-|TRBV7-3|TRBJ2-7
TGTGCCAGCAGCTTAAACCGCGGGATCCCCTCCTACGAGCAGTACTTC
CASSLNRGIPSYEQYF
>-|-|TRBV7-2|TRBJ2-5
TGTGCCAGCAGCCTATGGACGGAGCAAGAGACCCAGTACTTC
CASSLWTEQETQYF
>-|-|TRBV9|TRBJ2-2
TGTGCCAGCAGCGACAGGGCGAACACCGGGGAGCTGTTTTTT
CASSDRANTGELFF
>-|-|TRBV28|TRBJ2-7
TGTGCCAGCAGTTCGTTCTCCTACGAGCAGTACTTC
CASSSFSYEQYF
>-|once|TRBV1|TRBJ2-7
TGCACCAGCAGCGCCCGGCTAGCGGGTAACCCCTGGTACGAGCAGTACTTC
CTSSARLAGNPWYEQYF
>TRBD2|-|TRBV7-2|TRBJ2-7
TGTGCCAGCAGCCCCCAATCGACTAGCGGGAGAACCGAGCAGTACTTC
CASSPQSTSGRTEQYF
>-|few|TRBV5-1|TRBJ2-7
TGCGCCAGCAGCTTGGGGTCAGAGCCCTTCGAGCAGTACTTC
CASSLGSEPFEQYF
>-|-|TRBV3-1/TRBV3-2|TRBJ2-1
TGTGCCAGCAGCCAAGAGGGGCAGGGGCTCAATGAGCAGTTCTTC
CASSQEGQGLNEQFF
>TRBD2|-|TRBV5-6|TRBJ2-1
TGTGCCAGCAGCGGGGGGACTAGCGGGTCATTAAGCTCCTACAATGAGCAGTTCTTC
CASSGGTSGSLSSYNEQFF
>TRBD1|-|TRBV12-3/TRBV12-4|TRBJ1-1
TGTGCCAGCAGCCCGACAGGGAGCACTGAAGCTTTCTTT
CASSPTGSTEAFF
>TRBD1|-|TRBV30|TRBJ2-7
TGTGCCTGGAGTGGGTGGACAGGGTTCGCAGAGCAGTACTTC
CAWSGWTGFAEQYF
>-|-|TRBV27|TRBJ2-7
TGTGCCAGCAGTCCAGTACCGTCGTACGAGCAGTACTTC
CASSPVPSYEQYF
>-|once|TRBV28|TRBJ2-7
TGTGCCAGCAGTTTAGACAGAAATTACGAGCAGTACTTC
CASSLDRNYEQYF
>-|-|TRBV3-1/TRBV3-2|TRBJ2-5
TGTGCCAGCAGCCAACTCTGGACCCAGTACTTC
CASSQLWTQYF
>-|-|TRBV5-1|TRBJ1-1
TGCGCCAGCAGCTTCGTGGCGGTCTCTGAAGCTTTCTTT
CASSFVAVSEAFF
>TRBD1|-|TRBV7-9|TRBJ2-7
TGTGCCAGCAGCTTAGCGTCCAGGGGGCGGATCGAGCAGTACTTC
CASSLASRGRIEQYF
>TRBD2|-|TRBV5-5|TRBJ2-3
TGTGCCAGCAGCTCCACATGGTTAGCGGGAGGGCCCGCAGATACGCAGTATTTT
CASSSTWLAGGPADTQYF
>-|-|TRBV5-1|TRBJ1-3
TGCGCCAGCAGCCCCGAGGCAGGAAACACCATATATTTT
CASSPEAGNTIYF
>-|-|TRBV19|TRBJ1-3
TGTGCCAGTCGACAAGAGTCTGGAAACACCATATATTTT
CASRQESGNTIYF
>-|-|TRBV6-2/TRBV6-3|TRBJ1-3
TGTGCCAGCAGTTACGGACAGCTCACTTCTGGAAACACCATATATTTT
CASSYGQLTSGNTIYF
>TRBD2|-|TRBV11-3|TRBJ2-5
TGTGCCAGCAGTCGACGGGGGGGAAAGGAGACCCAGTACTTC
CASSRRGGKETQYF